Here is one T cell receptor (beta chain) with its context. Its antigen is still unknown. Use of 60 Vbeta and 13 Jbeta primers characterized the PCR. Measured with immunoSEQ multiplex PCR; TCRdb has only the in-frame clones, and not every one. The table has some 150,000 clones, approximately 81% seen once. The data originate from a study of cytomegalovirus exposure and HLA in healthy donors. Overall study findings and caveats: About 87% or about 30% of the time was how often most TCR beta V segments were productive, according to an earlier analysis. In a later analysis, DRB1 alleles had the most associated TCRs; HLA-C alleles the fewest. Rare TCR sequences predominated, though certain public TCRs were found in many donors.

The clonotype comes from a woman aged 40 to 50 in good health and CMV-seropositive. The sample taken for sequencing was PBMCs.

The CDR3 reads CASRPREGVYNEQFF. The CDR3 DNA is TGTGCCAGCAGACCCCGGGAGGGCGTCTACAATGAGCAGTTCTTC. The gene calls are TRBV5-4 and TRBJ2-1; 8 nucleotides align to TRBD2. The V segment lost 5 bases and the J segment 3 bases; nucleotides outside the gene matches: 7. The CDR3 loop spans 15 amino acids. Germline V gives CDR1 SGHNT, CDR2 YYREEE (reference sequence).